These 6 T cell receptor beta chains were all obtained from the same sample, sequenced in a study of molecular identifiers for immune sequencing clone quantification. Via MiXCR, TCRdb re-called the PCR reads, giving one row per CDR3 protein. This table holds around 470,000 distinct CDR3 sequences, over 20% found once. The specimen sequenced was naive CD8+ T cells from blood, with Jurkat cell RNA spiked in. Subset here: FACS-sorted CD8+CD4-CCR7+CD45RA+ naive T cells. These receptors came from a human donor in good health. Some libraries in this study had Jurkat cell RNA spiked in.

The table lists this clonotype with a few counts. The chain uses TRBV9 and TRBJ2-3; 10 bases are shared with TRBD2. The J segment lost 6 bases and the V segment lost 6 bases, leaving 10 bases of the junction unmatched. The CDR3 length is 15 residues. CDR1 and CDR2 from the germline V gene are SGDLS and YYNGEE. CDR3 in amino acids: CASNPSVAGGDTQYF. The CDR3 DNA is TGTGCCAGCAACCCCTCGGTAGCGGGAGGCGATACGCAGTATTTT.

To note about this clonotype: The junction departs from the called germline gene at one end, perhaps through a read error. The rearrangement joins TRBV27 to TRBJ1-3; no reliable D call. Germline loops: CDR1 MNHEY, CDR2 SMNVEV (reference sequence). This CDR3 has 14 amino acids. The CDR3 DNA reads TGTGCCAGCAGTTCCTTCCTAGCGGGAAGCACCATATATTTT. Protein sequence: CASSSFLAGSTIYF.

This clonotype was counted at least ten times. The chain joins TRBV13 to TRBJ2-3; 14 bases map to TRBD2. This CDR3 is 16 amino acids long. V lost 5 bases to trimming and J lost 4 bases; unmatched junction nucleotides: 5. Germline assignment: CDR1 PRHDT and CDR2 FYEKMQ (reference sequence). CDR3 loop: CASSHGTSGSSDTQYF. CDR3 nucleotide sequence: TGTGCCAGCAGCCATGGGACTAGCGGGAGTTCAGATACGCAGTATTTT.

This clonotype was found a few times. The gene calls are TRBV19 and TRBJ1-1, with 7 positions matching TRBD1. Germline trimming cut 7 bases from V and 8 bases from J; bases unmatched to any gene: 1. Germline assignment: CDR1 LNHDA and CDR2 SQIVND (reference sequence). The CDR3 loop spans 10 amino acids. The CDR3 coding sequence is TGTGCCAGTATGGACAGGGAAGCTTTCTTT. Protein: CASMDREAFF. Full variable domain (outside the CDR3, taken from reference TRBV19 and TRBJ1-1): DGGITQSPKYLFRKEGQNVTLSCEQNLNHDAMYWYRQDPGQGLRLIYYSQIVNDFQKGDIAEGYSVSREKKESFPLTVTSAQKNPTAFYLCASMDREAFFGQGTRLTVV.

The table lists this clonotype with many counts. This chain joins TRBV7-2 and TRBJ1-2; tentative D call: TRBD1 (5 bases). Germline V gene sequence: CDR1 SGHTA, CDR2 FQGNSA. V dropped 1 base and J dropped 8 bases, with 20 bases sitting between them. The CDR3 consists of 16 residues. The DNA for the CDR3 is TGTGCCAGCAGCTTAGTTTCAGATGGGGCGAGGCGAGGCTACACCTTC. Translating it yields CASSLVSDGARRGYTF.

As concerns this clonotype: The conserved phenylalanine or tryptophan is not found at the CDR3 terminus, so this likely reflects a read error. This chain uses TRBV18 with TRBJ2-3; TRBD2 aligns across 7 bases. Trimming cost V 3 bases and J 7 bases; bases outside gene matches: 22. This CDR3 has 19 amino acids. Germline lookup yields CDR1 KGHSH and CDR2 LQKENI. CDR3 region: CASSPKAVSGLEEEYTQYL. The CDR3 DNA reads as TGTGCCAGCTCACCTAAAGCGGTTTCTGGACTAGAGGAGGAGTATACGCAGTATCTT.